A selection of T cell receptor beta chains follows, all from one sample in a study of T cells in localized non-small cell lung cancer. Here immunoSEQ multiplex PCR was the method, and the copy in TCRdb shows in-frame clones only, minus some. The repertoire includes 25,000 to 30,000 clones, more than 75% of them detected once, and over 4% sits in the top ten. The sequencing used peripheral blood, collected before any cancer treatment. These receptors came from a woman between 40 and 69 years old with stage I lung adenocarcinoma. Each CDR3 is given with its conserved first and last residue. D genes are given only for firm matches. A row's size may be missing; if present it is once, few, many or a size class.

TRBV6-1,NA,15,NA,TRBJ1-4,CASSEITVHNEKLFF,TGTGCCAGCAGTGAAATAACGGTTCATAATGAAAAACTGTTTTTT
TRBV7-6,once,18,TRBD2,TRBJ2-2,CASSLYTPAGAGTGELFF,TGTGCCAGCAGCTTATATACTCCAGCGGGGGCAGGAACCGGGGAGCTGTTTTTT
TRBV7-3,NA,13,NA,TRBJ1-6,CASSPTQNSPLHF,TGTGCCAGCAGCCCTACGCAGAATTCACCCCTCCACTTT
TRBV19,NA,13,NA,TRBJ2-1,CASSTNRGNEQFF,TGTGCCAGTAGTACGAACCGGGGCAATGAGCAGTTCTTC
TRBV6-6,once,15,TRBD2,TRBJ2-5,CASRDLAGGLETQYF,TGTGCCAGCAGGGACCTAGCGGGGGGGCTAGAGACCCAGTACTTC
TRBV19,NA,16,TRBD2,TRBJ2-3,CASSISGGAGTDTQYF,TGTGCCAGTAGTATTAGCGGGGGGGCCGGGACAGATACGCAGTATTTT
TRBV7-2,NA,16,NA,TRBJ2-2,CASSSQGLISGGELFF,TGTGCCAGCAGCTCCCAAGGACTCATCTCTGGCGGGGAGCTGTTTTTT
TRBV7-2,NA,15,TRBD1,TRBJ2-3,CASSLRGTGPDTQYF,TGTGCCAGCAGCTTGCGTGGGACAGGGCCAGATACGCAGTATTTT
TRBV5-6,NA,13,NA,TRBJ2-1,CASSLNRYNEQFF,TGTGCCAGCAGCCTTAATCGATACAATGAGCAGTTCTTC
TRBV7-9,NA,17,TRBD1,TRBJ1-2,CASSLMGQGASSGGYTF,TGTGCCAGCAGCCTAATGGGACAGGGGGCGAGTTCGGGTGGCTACACCTTC
TRBV19,NA,17,NA,TRBJ1-5,CASSPDGFRQQRQPQHF,TGTGCCAGTAGTCCCGATGGGTTTAGGCAGCAACGGCAGCCCCAGCATTTT
TRBV20-1,NA,10,NA,TRBJ1-4,CSVSTEKLFF,TGCAGTGTCTCCACTGAAAAACTGTTTTTT
TRBV7-2,NA,13,NA,TRBJ1-1,CASSIEENTEAFF,TGTGCCAGCAGCATCGAAGAGAACACTGAAGCTTTCTTT
TRBV19,NA,16,TRBD1,TRBJ1-2,CASSDPARTGNYGYTF,TGTGCCAGTAGTGACCCCGCCCGGACAGGGAACTATGGCTACACCTTC
TRBV7-2,NA,16,NA,TRBJ1-3,CASSLSQVRSGNTIYF,TGTGCCAGCAGCTTAAGCCAGGTGCGCTCTGGAAACACCATATATTTT
TRBV5-6,NA,14,NA,TRBJ1-1,CASSWGRGNTEAFF,TGTGCCAGCAGCTGGGGCAGAGGTAACACTGAAGCTTTCTTT
TRBV4-3,NA,15,TRBD2,TRBJ2-7,CASSQGASGAYEQYF,TGCGCCAGCAGCCAAGGGGCTAGCGGGGCCTACGAGCAGTACTTC
TRBV2,NA,14,TRBD2,TRBJ2-1,CASSLAGFNNEQFF,TGTGCCAGCAGCCTAGCGGGATTCAACAATGAGCAGTTCTTC
TRBV7-8,NA,14,TRBD2,TRBJ2-7,CASSPGLASDEQYF,TGTGCCAGCAGCCCGGGACTAGCATCCGACGAGCAGTACTTC
TRBV11-3,NA,17,TRBD2,TRBJ2-5,CASSRRGTSGGQETQYF,TGTGCCAGCAGCCGTCGAGGGACTAGCGGGGGACAAGAGACCCAGTACTTC
TRBV4-3,NA,15,NA,TRBJ1-2,CASSQETQGGYGYTF,TGCGCCAGCAGCCAAGAAACGCAGGGAGGCTATGGCTACACCTTC
TRBV10-3,NA,12,NA,TRBJ1-5,CASTPGDQPQHF,TGTGCCTCAACCCCGGGAGATCAGCCCCAGCATTTT
TRBV4-3,NA,13,NA,TRBJ1-1,CASSQEEDTEAFF,TGCGCCAGCAGCCAAGAGGAGGACACTGAAGCTTTCTTT
TRBV7-6,NA,14,NA,TRBJ1-4,CASSLGRQNEKLFF,TGTGCCAGCAGCTTAGGGAGGCAGAATGAAAAACTGTTTTTT
TRBV2,NA,14,NA,TRBJ2-2,CASSGTVNTGELFF,TGTGCCAGCAGTGGGACAGTGAACACCGGGGAGCTGTTTTTT
TRBV5-1,NA,14,NA,TRBJ2-3,CASSLGSESGTQYF,TGCGCCAGCAGCTTGGGATCCGAGTCGGGGACGCAGTATTTT
TRBV15,NA,16,NA,TRBJ2-3,CATSRGTAVDTDTQYF,TGTGCCACCAGCAGGGGGACGGCCGTCGACACAGATACGCAGTATTTT
TRBV19,NA,14,TRBD2,TRBJ2-3,CASGTSGNTDTQYF,TGTGCTTCGGGGACTAGCGGAAACACAGATACGCAGTATTTT
TRBV7-9,NA,17,NA,TRBJ2-5,CASSSYQGGRLQETQYF,TGTGCCAGCAGCTCCTATCAGGGGGGCCGGCTGCAAGAGACCCAGTACTTC
TRBV21-1,NA,15,NA,TRBJ1-5,CASSNATAVDQPQHF,TGTGCCAGCAGCAACGCTACGGCAGTCGACCAGCCCCAGCATTTT
TRBV11-2,once,15,NA,TRBJ1-5,CASSLVAGDRQPQHF,TGTGCCAGCAGCTTAGTAGCAGGGGATCGTCAGCCCCAGCATTTT
TRBV7-9,NA,15,NA,TRBJ1-2,CASSKSGTGYYGYTF,TGTGCCAGCAGCAAATCAGGTACCGGGTACTATGGCTACACCTTC
TRBV6-4,few,14,NA,TRBJ2-7,CASTAHAGAGEQYF,TGTGCCAGCACCGCTCACGCCGGCGCGGGCGAGCAGTACTTC